Sequencing of this T cell receptor (beta chain) was carried out in a study of breast tumors, draining lymph nodes, adjacent tissues. Points from the study as a whole: The data were judged consistent with most tumor T cells coming from lymph node and expanding in tumor. Tumor repertoires ranked between lymph nodes and nontumor tissue in diversity, with V and J gene preferences.

This clonotype has a count of ten or more. What it binds is unknown. Germline-derived CDR1 and CDR2 are SGDLS and YYNGEE. CDR3 length: 16 residues. Germline trimming cut 3 bases from V and 6 bases from J; bases unmatched to any gene: 10. Axillary draining lymph nodes of breast cancer patients supplied the node samples. TCRdb re-analysed the multiplex PCR reads in MiXCR, keeping a single row per CDR3 protein. Of about 140,000 distinct CDR3 sequences listed, approximately 20% are singletons. V and J are TRBV9 and TRBJ2-3; 10 bases agree with TRBD2. This clonotype was sampled from a female donor with breast cancer. Some clones in this sample may be carry-over from other donors' samples. Sequencing used axillary lymph node tissue. CDR3 bases: TGTGCCAGCAGCGGGGGACTAGCGCGGTTTGGCGATACGCAGTATTTT. Amino acids: CASSGGLARFGDTQYF.